One and the same sample provided the 5 T cell receptor beta chains below, sequenced in a study of blood T cell repertoires in COVID-19. Sequencing used immunoSEQ multiplex PCR; TCRdb keeps in-frame clones, though not all of them. The sample carries more than 50,000 clones, 60% to 75% recorded once. What was sequenced was peripheral blood. The receptor source for this set is a woman older than 75 with acute or convalescent COVID-19.

V is TRBV15 and J is TRBJ1-4; D remains ambiguous. Germline CDR1 reads LNHNV; CDR2 reads YYDKDF (reference sequence). The CDR3 has 14 amino acids. The ends were cut back, 0 bases at V and 12 bases at J, with 14 bases in the middle. The CDR3 is CATSRDLRKPQLFF. For the CDR3, the DNA is TGTGCCACCAGCAGAGATCTGAGAAAACCCCAACTGTTTTTT. The full variable domain, rest sourced from reference TRBV15 and TRBJ1-4, is DAMVIQNPRYQVTQFGKPVTLSCSQTLNHNVMYWYQQKSSQAPKLLFHYYDKDFNNEADTPDNFQSRRPNTSFCFLDIRSPGLGDTAMYLCATSRDLRKPQLFFGSGTQLSVL.

The chain employs TRBV14 and TRBJ2-3; D perhaps matches TRBD2 (6 bases). The CDR3 contains 14 residues. Trimming removed 3 bases at V and 2 bases at J, with 9 bases between. Germline V lookup: CDR1 SGHDN, CDR2 FVKESK. In DNA, the CDR3 is TGTGCCAGCAGCCAGGGGGGATTCACAGATACGCAGTATTTT. Protein product: CASSQGGFTDTQYF.

This clone showed up just once. CDR3 region: CASRSDRVGTEAFF. The DNA of the CDR3 is TGTGCCAGCAGATCGGACAGGGTGGGCACTGAAGCTTTCTTT. V is TRBV6-5 and J is TRBJ1-1, with 8 bases aligning to TRBD1. The ends lost 6 bases at V and 4 bases at J; junction bases unmatched: 7. CDR1 MNHEY and CDR2 SVGAGI come from the germline V gene. CDR3 length equals 14 residues.

The rearrangement joins TRBV6-5 to TRBJ2-7; D remains ambiguous. In germline, CDR1 is MNHEY, CDR2 SVGAGI. There are 13 residues in the CDR3. Trimming removed 5 bases at V and 2 bases at J, with 10 bases between. The CDR3 region is CASSRSIAYEQYF. CDR3 DNA: TGTGCCAGCAGTCGGTCGATCGCCTACGAGCAGTACTTC.

This clone appeared a few times. The gene calls are TRBV5-8 and TRBJ1-2; 9 positions agree with TRBD1. This CDR3 region has 17 residues. Trimming removed 4 bases from V and 0 bases from J; junction bases left unmatched: 10. Looked up from germline, CDR1 is SGHTS and CDR2 is YDEGEE. This CDR3 reads CASSRDGTGTTNYGYTF. As DNA, the CDR3 is TGTGCCAGCAGCCGAGACGGGACAGGGACGACTAACTATGGCTACACCTTC.